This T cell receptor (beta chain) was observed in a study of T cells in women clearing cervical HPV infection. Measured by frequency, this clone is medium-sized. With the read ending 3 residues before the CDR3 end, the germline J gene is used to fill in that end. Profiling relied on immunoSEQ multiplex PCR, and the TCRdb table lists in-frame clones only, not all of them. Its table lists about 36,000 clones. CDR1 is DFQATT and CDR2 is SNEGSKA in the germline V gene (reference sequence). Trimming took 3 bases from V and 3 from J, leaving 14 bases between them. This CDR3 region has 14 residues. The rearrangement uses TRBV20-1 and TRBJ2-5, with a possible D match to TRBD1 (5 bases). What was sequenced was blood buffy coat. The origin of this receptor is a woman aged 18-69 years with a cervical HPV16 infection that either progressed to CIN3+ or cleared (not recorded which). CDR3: CSASSGQGEETQYF. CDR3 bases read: TGCAGTGCTAGCTCCGGCCAGGGTGAAGAGACC.